The 26 T cell receptor beta chains below all came from one sample that was sequenced in a study of blood T cell repertoires in COVID-19. Some clones are missing from TCRdb's copy, which holds only in-frame ones; the method was immunoSEQ multiplex PCR. Of 450,000 to 500,000 clones listed, approximately 83% are singletons. The sequenced sample was peripheral blood. The receptor set was obtained from a human donor in a cohort sampled during active COVID-19.

The gene calls are TRBV12-5 and TRBJ1-2; 9 nucleotides match TRBD1. Germline CDR1 LGHNT, CDR2 FRNRAP. The junction had 8 bases not matched to a gene; V was cut back by 5 bases and J by 7 bases. There are 14 residues in the CDR3. CDR3 in amino acids: CASGASGTGSGYTF. The DNA for the CDR3 is TGTGCTAGTGGTGCCTCCGGGACAGGGAGTGGCTACACCTTC.

The chain uses TRBV5-1 and TRBJ2-1, with 10 bases matching TRBD2. The CDR3 is made up of 15 amino acids. The V gene's germline CDR1 is SGHRS and CDR2 YFSETQ. The trim removed 2 bases at V and 7 bases at J, leaving 6 bases unmatched. The CDR3 region has the DNA TGCGCCAGCAGCTTTCTAGCGGGAGTGGAAAATGAGCAGTTCTTC. Protein product: CASSFLAGVENEQFF.

This sequence joins TRBV6-1 and TRBJ2-1, with 14 bases identical to TRBD2. Germline CDR1 MNHNS, CDR2 SASEGT. The CDR3 length is 18 residues. V trimming: 2 bases; J trimming: 4 bases; junction bases outside the gene matches: 7. CDR3 residues: CASSENFGLAGGYNEQFF. CDR3 nucleotides: TGTGCCAGCAGTGAAAATTTCGGACTAGCGGGAGGTTACAATGAGCAGTTCTTC.

This clone was found a few times. Written as DNA, the CDR3 is TGTGCCAGCAGTCCCCCTTCTCGCACTGAAGCTTTCTTT. Its translation: CASSPPSRTEAFF. The rearrangement links TRBV28 to TRBJ1-1; D is undetermined. Trimming took 5 bases from V and 4 from J, leaving 11 bases between them. The CDR3 has 13 amino acids. The germline CDR1 and CDR2 sequences are MDHEN and SYDVKM.

A remark on this clone: The junction and the germline gene differ at one end; a read error may be behind it. The chain combines TRBV19 with TRBJ1-3; D is undetermined. Germline V gene lookup returns CDR1 LNHDA and CDR2 SQIVND (reference sequence). CDR3 length equals 15 residues. CDR3 coding DNA: TGTGCCAGCAGTACGAGACTCCTACGCGGAAACACCATATATTTT. Encoded protein: CASSTRLLRGNTIYF.

The count of this clone is one. The J gene is TRBJ2-3, the V gene TRBV9, with TRBD2 matching 9 bases. V shed 0 bases, J shed 3 bases, and the junction held 5 bases outside the gene matches. Germline CDR1 is SGDLS and CDR2 is YYNGEE. This CDR3 region has 16 residues. The CDR3 bases are TGTGCCAGCAGCGTAGGTAGCGGGAGTTGGACAGATACGCAGTATTTT. It translates to CASSVGSGSWTDTQYF.

V is TRBV5-8 and J is TRBJ1-2; 12 bases agree with TRBD1. The CDR3 extends over 16 amino acids. Losses at the gene ends were 4 bases for V and 6 bases for J; bases not matched to a gene: 10. Germline lookup yields CDR1 SGHTS and CDR2 YDEGEE. For the CDR3, the DNA is TGTGCCAGCAGCCCGACCGGGACAGGGGGCGAGGATGGCTACACCTTC. It translates to CASSPTGTGGEDGYTF.

The rearrangement links TRBV19 to TRBJ2-7; 9 positions match TRBD1. Germline V gene lookup returns CDR1 LNHDA and CDR2 SQIVND (reference sequence). There are 15 residues in the CDR3. V gave up 5 bases and J gave up 2 bases; unmatched junction bases: 7. The CDR3 DNA reads as TGTGCCAGTAGTCCGAGGACAGGGGCCCCCTACGAGCAGTACTTC. Translation: CASSPRTGAPYEQYF.

The chain is built from TRBV29-1 and TRBJ2-7, with TRBD2 matching over 8 bases. The CDR3 has 15 amino acids. The germline gives CDR1 SQVTM, CDR2 ANQGSEA. Trimming at V came to 0 bases and at J to 6 bases, leaving 10 bases not matched to a gene. CDR3: CSVEEATGGRGEQYF. In DNA, the CDR3 is TGCAGCGTTGAAGAGGCTACGGGAGGGCGGGGCGAGCAGTACTTC.

CDR3 protein: CASSAPLAGVANEQFF. The DNA for the CDR3 is TGTGCCAGCAGCGCCCCTCTAGCGGGAGTCGCCAATGAGCAGTTCTTC. The chain employs TRBV9 and TRBJ2-1; 10 positions match TRBD2. With 3 bases clipped from V and 6 bases from J, the junction kept 9 bases outside the gene matches. Germline V gene lookup returns CDR1 SGDLS and CDR2 YYNGEE. CDR3 length: 16 amino acids.

The chain recombines TRBV11-2 with TRBJ1-4, with no clear D. The CDR3 is 13 amino acids. In germline, CDR1 is SGHAT, CDR2 FQNNGV. Trimming cost V 7 bases and J 6 bases, with 12 bases left between them. For the CDR3, the DNA is TGTGCCAGCACCCCTAGGCTAGATGAAAAACTGTTTTTT. Translation gives CASTPRLDEKLFF.

V is TRBV7-3 and J is TRBJ2-2; 13 bases agree with TRBD2. The CDR3 covers 16 residues. Germline V lookup: CDR1 SGHTA, CDR2 FQGTGA. V was pared by 6 bases and J by 6 bases, with 7 bases of the junction left unmatched. The CDR3 DNA follows: TGTGCCAGCAGTCATACTAGCGGGAGGGCCCCCGGGGAGCTGTTTTTT. Protein: CASSHTSGRAPGELFF.

The chain combines TRBV14 with TRBJ1-2; D is uncertain. Germline lookup yields CDR1 SGHDN and CDR2 FVKESK. V shed 5 bases and J shed 3 bases, with 19 bases lying between them. The CDR3 consists of 16 residues. The CDR3 spells CASSKVPGALDYGYTF. The CDR3 DNA sequence: TGTGCCAGCAGCAAGGTTCCGGGAGCCCTCGACTATGGCTACACCTTC.

The V and J genes are TRBV6-5 and TRBJ2-2; possible D gene TRBD2, 6 bases. The CDR3 totals 15 residues. Germline V lookup: CDR1 MNHEY, CDR2 SVGAGI. Trimming shortened V by 8 bases and J by 0 bases, and 13 bases separated the two germline ends. CDR3 sequence: CASGPSASNTGELFF. The CDR3 DNA reads as TGTGCCAGCGGACCTAGCGCTTCGAACACCGGGGAGCTGTTTTTT.

CDR3 region: CASSSGLAGGPGNEQFF. The CDR3 region has the DNA TGTGCCAGCAGCTCCGGACTAGCGGGAGGGCCAGGAAATGAGCAGTTCTTC. This rearrangement joins TRBV5-4 to TRBJ2-1, with 15 bases that match TRBD2. Germline V gene data show CDR1 as SGHNT and CDR2 as YYREEE (reference sequence). V shed 3 bases and J 7 bases; nucleotides not matched to a gene: 8. The CDR3 has 17 residues. Based on the CDR3 plus reference TRBV5-4 and TRBJ2-1, the full variable domain is ETGVTQSPTHLIKTRGQQVTLRCSSQSGHNTVSWYQQALGQGPQFIFQYYREEENGRGNFPPRFSGLQFPNYSSELNVNALELDDSALYLCASSSGLAGGPGNEQFFGPGTRLTVL.

The chain carries TRBV7-3 and TRBJ1-1, with D hard to call. This CDR3 is built from 13 residues. The V and J ends lost 5 bases and 0 bases respectively, with 7 bases between them. Looked up from germline, CDR1 is SGHTA and CDR2 is FQGTGA. The CDR3 is CASSASVNTEAFF. The CDR3 DNA reads as TGTGCCAGCAGCGCCTCAGTGAACACTGAAGCTTTCTTT.

The V gene is TRBV7-3, the J gene TRBJ2-1, with a possible D match to TRBD1 (6 bases). The germline V and J ends were trimmed by 6 bases and 1 base, with 19 bases remaining between them. Looked up from germline, CDR1 is SGHTA and CDR2 is FQGTGA. CDR3 size: 17 residues. The CDR3: CASSITGNRGSYNEQFF. CDR3 coding DNA: TGTGCCAGCAGTATAACAGGGAATCGTGGGTCCTACAATGAGCAGTTCTTC.

This chain uses TRBV18 with TRBJ1-6; TRBD1 aligns across 8 bases. This CDR3 contains 20 residues. Germline values: CDR1 KGHSH, CDR2 LQKENI. Trimming took 2 bases from V and 0 from J; bases not matched to a gene: 12. The CDR3 DNA sequence: TGTGCCAGCTCACCAGTGACAGGGGCTGCTCTAAGCTCCTATAATTCACCCCTCCACTTT. Its translation is CASSPVTGAALSSYNSPLHF. Supplemented by reference TRBV18 and TRBJ1-6, the full variable domain reads NAGVMQNPRHLVRRRGQEARLRCSPMKGHSHVYWYRQLPEEGLKFMVYLQKENIIDESGMPKERFSAEFPKEGPSILRIQQVVRGDSAAYFCASSPVTGAALSSYNSPLHFGNGTRLTVT.

The chain employs TRBV6-5 and TRBJ1-1; D is possibly TRBD1 (6 bases). V was clipped by 7 bases and J by 1 base, with 13 bases between them. The germline V gene has CDR1 MNHEY and CDR2 SVGAGI. CDR3 length: 14 residues. The CDR3 DNA reads as TGTGCCAGCACTCCGACAGGAGGGAACACTGAAGCTTTCTTT. It yields the protein CASTPTGGNTEAFF.

Turning to this clone: Without the conserved terminal phenylalanine or tryptophan, this CDR3 likely stems from a read error. The DNA is omitted, as the CDR3 cannot be located on it reliably, and the CDR3 follows TCRdb's listing. V usage is TRBV18 and J usage is TRBJ2-7; the tabulated D call, TRBD2, remains unverified against the DNA. The germline gives CDR1 KGHSH, CDR2 LQKENI. Including both end residues, the CDR3 is 13 amino acids long. CDR3 sequence reads: CASSPQLAGEGLL.

The genes are TRBV11-2 and TRBJ2-3; 7 bases agree with TRBD1. J was trimmed by 3 bases and V by 5 bases; bases with no gene match: 11. The CDR3 covers 16 residues. Germline values: CDR1 SGHAT, CDR2 FQNNGV. The CDR3 sequence: CASSQSTGSGTDTQYF. CDR3 bases: TGTGCCAGCAGCCAGTCGACAGGGAGTGGTACAGATACGCAGTATTTT.

The chain uses TRBV7-2 and TRBJ2-7; D may be TRBD1 (6 bases). V lost 4 bases, J lost 0 bases, and 13 bases lay in between. CDR1 and CDR2 from the germline V gene are SGHTA and FQGNSA. The CDR3 totals 15 residues. Here the CDR3 reads CASSYTTGSSYEQYF. The CDR3 DNA reads TGTGCCAGCAGCTATACGACAGGTAGCTCCTACGAGCAGTACTTC.

V is TRBV19 and J is TRBJ1-2; 7 bases are a match to TRBD1. Germline assignment: CDR1 LNHDA and CDR2 SQIVND (reference sequence). The CDR3 spans 13 residues. V was clipped by 3 bases and J by 2 bases; unmatched bases: 0. CDR3 bases: TGTGCCAGTAGTATGGGACAGAACTATGGCTACACCTTC. This codes for CASSMGQNYGYTF.

This chain links TRBV6-5 with TRBJ1-5; D might be TRBD1 (5 bases). Trimming left V 7 bases short and J 3 bases short, with 10 bases between. The germline CDR1 and CDR2 sequences are MNHEY and SVGAGI. CDR3 length: 13 residues. The CDR3 nucleotides read TGTGCCAGCACTTTACAGGCCAATCAGCCCCAGCATTTT. Protein sequence: CASTLQANQPQHF.

V is TRBV5-1 and J is TRBJ1-4; no clear D. Between the trimmed V and J ends, which lost 0 bases and 2 bases, there was a span of 11 bases. CDR3 length equals 16 residues. Germline V gene data show CDR1 as SGHRS and CDR2 as YFSETQ. In DNA form, the CDR3 reads TGCGCCAGCAGCTTGGAATCAGGAGGGACTAATGAAAAACTGTTTTTT. This translates into CASSLESGGTNEKLFF. Complete variable domain (other parts from reference TRBV5-1 and TRBJ1-4): KAGVTQTPRYLIKTRGQQVTLSCSPISGHRSVSWYQQTPGQGLQFLFEYFSETQRNKGNFPGRFSGRQFSNSRSEMNVSTLELGDSALYLCASSLESGGTNEKLFFGSGTQLSVL.

This clone was seen a few times. This chain connects TRBV30 to TRBJ1-5; D gene unclear. V was shortened by 3 bases and J by 7 bases, with 10 bases between the two germline ends. The CDR3 is 12 residues long. Per germline, CDR1 GTSNPN and CDR2 SVGIG (reference sequence). The CDR3 DNA sequence: TGTGCCTGGAGGGGCGCAGGCCAGCCCCAGCATTTT. Translation gives CAWRGAGQPQHF.